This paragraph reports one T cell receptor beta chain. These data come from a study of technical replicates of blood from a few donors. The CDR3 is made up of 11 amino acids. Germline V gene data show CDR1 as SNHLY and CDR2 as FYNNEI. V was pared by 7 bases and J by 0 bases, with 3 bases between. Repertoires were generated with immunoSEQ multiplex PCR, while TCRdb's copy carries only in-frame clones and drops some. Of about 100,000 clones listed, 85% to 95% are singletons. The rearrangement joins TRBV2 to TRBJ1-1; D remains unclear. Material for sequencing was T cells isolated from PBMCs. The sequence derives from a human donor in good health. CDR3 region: CASNMNTEAFF. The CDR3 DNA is TGTGCCAGCAACATGAACACTGAAGCTTTCTTT. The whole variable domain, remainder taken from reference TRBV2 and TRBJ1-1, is EPEVTQTPSHQVTQMGQEVILRCVPISNHLYFYWYRQILGQKVEFLVSFYNNEISEKSEIFDDQFSVERPDGSNFTLKIRSTKLEDSAMYFCASNMNTEAFFGQGTRLTVV.